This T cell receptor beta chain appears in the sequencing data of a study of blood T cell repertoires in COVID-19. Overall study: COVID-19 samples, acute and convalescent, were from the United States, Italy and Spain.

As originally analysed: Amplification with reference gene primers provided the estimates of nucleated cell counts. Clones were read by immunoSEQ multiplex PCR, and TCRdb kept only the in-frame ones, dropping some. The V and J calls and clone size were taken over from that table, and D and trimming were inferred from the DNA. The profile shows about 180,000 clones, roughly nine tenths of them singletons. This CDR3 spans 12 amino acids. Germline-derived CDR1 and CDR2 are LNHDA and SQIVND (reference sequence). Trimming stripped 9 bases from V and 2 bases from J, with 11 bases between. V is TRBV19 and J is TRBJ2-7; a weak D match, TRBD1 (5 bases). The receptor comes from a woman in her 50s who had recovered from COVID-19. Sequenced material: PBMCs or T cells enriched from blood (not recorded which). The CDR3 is CARNRRTYEQYF. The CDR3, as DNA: TGTGCCAGAAACAGGCGTACCTACGAGCAGTACTTC.